These 4 T cell receptor beta chains were all obtained from the same sample, sequenced in a study of blood T cell repertoires in COVID-19. Assay: immunoSEQ multiplex PCR; the TCRdb copy retains only in-frame clones and omits some. The sample lists about 160,000 clones, roughly 91% seen once, with more than 2% in the top ten. The material sequenced was peripheral blood. All receptors come from a man between 18 and 35 years old with acute or convalescent COVID-19.

The rearrangement uses TRBV19 and TRBJ2-1, with TRBD2 matching 10 bases. The CDR3 extends over 15 amino acids. Germline CDR1 and CDR2: LNHDA and SQIVND (reference sequence). V shed 6 bases, J shed 5 bases, and the junction held 7 bases outside the gene matches. This CDR3 is CASRRWTSGDNEQFF. In DNA, the CDR3 is TGTGCCAGTAGACGCTGGACTAGCGGCGACAATGAGCAGTTCTTC.

The CDR3 sequence: CASSQEVFSGRAMAKNIQYF. The CDR3 DNA reads TGTGCCAGCAGCCAAGAGGTCTTTAGCGGGAGGGCCATGGCCAAAAACATTCAGTACTTC. The chain employs TRBV3-1 (or the pseudogene TRBV3-2) and TRBJ2-4; 11 bases are shared with TRBD2. Per germline, CDR1 LGHDT and CDR2 YNNKEL (reference sequence). This CDR3 has 20 amino acids. Trimming cost V 0 bases and J 1 base; bases outside gene matches: 11.

This chain uses TRBV6-6 with TRBJ2-1, with D possibly being TRBD1 (5 bases). Trimming stripped 0 bases from V and 0 bases from J, with 9 bases between. Germline CDR1 and CDR2: MNHNY and SVGAGI (reference sequence). This CDR3 region has 16 residues. CDR3: CASSYSGQGSYNEQFF. The CDR3 nucleotides are TGTGCCAGCAGTTACTCGGGGCAGGGCTCCTACAATGAGCAGTTCTTC.

The chain recombines TRBV6-5 with TRBJ1-2, with TRBD1 matching over 7 bases. The V gene end was trimmed by 6 bases and the J gene end by 4 bases; junction bases not matched to a gene: 11. The CDR3 spans 15 residues. CDR1 is MNHEY and CDR2 is SVGAGI in the germline V gene. CDR3 nucleotide sequence: TGTGCCAGCAGCCTCCTAGGGGGCCGACCCTATGGCTACACCTTC. It yields the protein CASSLLGGRPYGYTF.